These T cell receptor beta chains were read from a single sample in a study of cytomegalovirus exposure and HLA in healthy donors. Generated by immunoSEQ multiplex PCR, the TCRdb table keeps only in-frame clones and is missing some. The table includes 120,000 to 150,000 clones, 66% detected once. The sample was PBMCs. These receptors were taken from a woman in her fifties or sixties in good health and CMV-seronegative. Both conserved end residues are part of each CDR3. D genes are given only for firm matches. The size field is filled for only some rows; it gives once, few, many or a size class.

J gene	clone size	V gene	D gene	CDR3 DNA	CDR3 protein
TRBJ2-3	.	TRBV9	TRBD2	TGTGCCAGCAGCGCATCGGGGGGATACGAGCAGTATTTT	CASSASGGYEQYF
TRBJ2-3	.	TRBV6-1	.	TGTGCCAGCAGTACAGGGATTTTCACAGATACGCAGTATTTT	CASSTGIFTDTQYF
TRBJ2-1	.	TRBV6-5	TRBD1	TGTGCCAGCAGTTACGGGGGACAGTACAATGAGCAGTTCTTC	CASSYGGQYNEQFF
TRBJ2-1	few	TRBV7-8	.	TGTGCCAGCAGCTTAGTTGTGTCGGTCGGTTCCAATGAGCAGTTCTTC	CASSLVVSVGSNEQFF
TRBJ2-2	.	TRBV2	.	TGTGCCAGCAGTGAAACACTATCCCCTCTTGTCACCGGGGAGCTGTTTTTT	CASSETLSPLVTGELFF
TRBJ2-3	.	TRBV5-1	TRBD2	TGCGCCAGCGGGCTAGCGGGAGACCACACAGATACGCAGTATTTT	CASGLAGDHTDTQYF
TRBJ1-4	.	TRBV28	.	TGTGCCAGCAGTTTGCAGGGTGAAAAACTGTTTTTT	CASSLQGEKLFF
TRBJ2-3	few	TRBV7-2	TRBD1	TGTGCCAGCAGCTCACAGGGGGCGTCGCAGTATTTT	CASSSQGASQYF
TRBJ1-4	once	TRBV14	.	TGTGCCAGCAGCCTCTCACTCGGGGGTAATGAAAAACTGTTTTTT	CASSLSLGGNEKLFF
TRBJ2-2	.	TRBV7-2	TRBD2	TGTGCCAGCAGCTTCCGACTAGCGGGGGGGCCAGGGGAGCTGTTTTTT	CASSFRLAGGPGELFF
TRBJ1-2	once	TRBV2	.	TGTGCCAGCAGTGAAGCGACAGGTGACTATGGCTACACCTTC	CASSEATGDYGYTF
TRBJ2-5	.	TRBV5-4	TRBD2	TGTGCCAGCAGCTTACGCCTAGCGGGTCAAGAGACCCAGTACTTC	CASSLRLAGQETQYF
TRBJ2-7	.	TRBV7-2	TRBD2	TGTGCCAGCAGCCAAGGGACTAGCGGGAGGGGGCCTTACGAGCAGTACTTC	CASSQGTSGRGPYEQYF
TRBJ1-1	.	TRBV2	TRBD1	TGTGCCAGCAGAGACAGGGGGCTGGGTTCCACTGAAGCTTTCTTT	CASRDRGLGSTEAFF
TRBJ1-1	.	TRBV27	.	TGTGCCAGCAGTTTATATGGTGGTGGGGCCACTGAAGCTTTCTTT	CASSLYGGGATEAFF
TRBJ1-1	.	TRBV7-2	.	TGTGCCAGCAGCCCGCGGGACGGCCTGAACACTGAAGCTTTCTTT	CASSPRDGLNTEAFF
TRBJ1-1	.	TRBV5-4	.	TGTGCCAGCAGCCCCGGGGGGAGTGCGAGCGCTGAAGCTTTCTTT	CASSPGGSASAEAFF
TRBJ1-1	.	TRBV6-6	.	TGTGCCAGCAGTTACTCGAAAGGGCGGGACACTGAAGCTTTCTTT	CASSYSKGRDTEAFF
TRBJ2-3	few	TRBV11-2	TRBD2	TGTGCCAGCAGCACCGGGACTAGCGGGGGTATAGATACGCAGTATTTT	CASSTGTSGGIDTQYF
TRBJ2-5	.	TRBV11-3	.	TGTGCCAGCAGCTCAGATCAGGACGGACAAGCCGAGACCCAGTACTTC	CASSSDQDGQAETQYF
TRBJ2-7	.	TRBV7-2	TRBD2	TGTGCCAGCAGCTTATATCGGACTAGCGGGAGGTCCAAAGGGGACGAGCAGTACTTC	CASSLYRTSGRSKGDEQYF
TRBJ2-5	.	TRBV29-1	TRBD2	TGCAGCGTTGCCGGGGCGGCAGCGGGGGCGGGGGAGACCCAGTACTTC	CSVAGAAAGAGETQYF
TRBJ2-1	.	TRBV30	TRBD2	TGTGCCTGGAGTGGGGCGGGAGGGGACAATGAGCAGTTCTTC	CAWSGAGGDNEQFF
TRBJ2-7	.	TRBV9	.	TGTGCCAGCAGCGTGGGGGGGCAATCCTACGAGCAGTACTTC	CASSVGGQSYEQYF
TRBJ2-6	.	TRBV6-1	.	TGTGCCAGCAGTGAGCCGACAGGACCCCCTGGGGCCAACGTCCTGACTTTC	CASSEPTGPPGANVLTF
TRBJ2-7	.	TRBV19	TRBD1	TGTGCCAGTAGTACGACAGGGATTGGAACCTACGAGCAGTACTTC	CASSTTGIGTYEQYF
TRBJ2-5	.	TRBV6-6	.	TGTGCCAGCAGTCTCGGGCAGGGTGCAGGAGAGACCCAGTACTTC	CASSLGQGAGETQYF
TRBJ1-3	few	TRBV7-2	TRBD1	TGTGCCAGCAGTTTAGGACTTGGACAGGTTACCTCTGGAAACACCATATATTTT	CASSLGLGQVTSGNTIYF
TRBJ2-5	.	TRBV5-6	TRBD2	TGTGCCAGCAGCCCCACTACTAGCGGGAGAAGAGAGACCCAGTACTTC	CASSPTTSGRRETQYF
TRBJ1-3	few	TRBV9	.	TGTGCCAGTAGCGGTTTTGACAGCTCTGGAAACACCATATATTTT	CASSGFDSSGNTIYF
TRBJ1-4	.	TRBV29-1	TRBD1	TGCAGCGTTTCCGACCGGACAGGTCGGGAAAAACTGTTTTTT	CSVSDRTGREKLFF
TRBJ1-5	once	TRBV2	.	TGTGCCAGCAGTGAGGCGGAGGCTCGGCCCCAGCATTTT	CASSEAEARPQHF
TRBJ2-7	.	TRBV4-2	.	TGTGCCAGCAGCCAAGATGGACTGGGACTCCCTAGGTCCTACGAGCAGTACTTC	CASSQDGLGLPRSYEQYF
TRBJ2-1	once	TRBV19	TRBD2	TGTGCCAGTAGTACTATAGCGGGAGGATACAATGAGCAGTTCTTC	CASSTIAGGYNEQFF
TRBJ2-4	.	TRBV27	TRBD1	TGTGCCAGCAGTTTCGGGGGGACAGGGGTGGGCATTCAGTACTTC	CASSFGGTGVGIQYF
TRBJ2-7	.	TRBV7-9	.	TGTTCCAGCAGCTTCGACAGCGAGCAGTACTTC	CSSSFDSEQYF
TRBJ1-5	.	TRBV28	.	TGTGCCAGCAGGGTAGGGCGTCAGGGGCCCCAGCATTTT	CASRVGRQGPQHF
TRBJ2-3	once	TRBV4-3	TRBD2	TGCGCCAGCAGCCAAGATCTCCCTAGCGGTGGCACAGATACGCAGTATTTT	CASSQDLPSGGTDTQYF
TRBJ1-3	.	TRBV9	.	TGTGCCAGCAGCGGGCTGGGGGGGTCTGGAAACACCATATATTTT	CASSGLGGSGNTIYF
TRBJ2-5	.	TRBV27	TRBD2	TGTGCCAGCAGTCCCCCCCTTGGAGCGGGAGGCCTCGGGGAGACCCAGTACTTC	CASSPPLGAGGLGETQYF
TRBJ2-7	.	TRBV7-8	TRBD1	TGTGCCAGCAGCCGACGTTCTCGGGACAGCACCTACGAGCAGTACTTC	CASSRRSRDSTYEQYF
TRBJ2-5	.	TRBV29-1	.	TGCAGCGTGGGCAGGGATCGCCAAGAGACCCAGTACTTC	CSVGRDRQETQYF
TRBJ2-2	.	TRBV28	.	TGTGCCAGCAGTTTTTTGTCGGACACCGGGGAGCTGTTTTTT	CASSFLSDTGELFF
TRBJ2-3	few	TRBV9	TRBD2	TGTGCCAGCAGCGTAGAACTAGCGGGGACAGATACGCAGTATTTT	CASSVELAGTDTQYF
TRBJ2-1	.	TRBV19	TRBD2	TGTGCCAGTAGTACACGCACTAGCGGATACAATGAGCAGTTCTTC	CASSTRTSGYNEQFF
TRBJ2-1	.	TRBV5-4	.	TGTGCCAGCAGCTTCGTCGGGGTCTCCCTTCATGAGCAGTTCTTC	CASSFVGVSLHEQFF
TRBJ2-5	.	TRBV7-9	.	TGTTCCAGCAGCCAATCCATAATACCGGGATTCCAAGAGACCCAGTACTTC	CSSSQSIIPGFQETQYF
TRBJ1-4	.	TRBV27	.	TGTGCCAGCAGAACCTGGGGAGGGGGAAGTGAAAAACTGTTTTTT	CASRTWGGGSEKLFF
TRBJ2-7	.	TRBV11-1	TRBD2	TGTGCCAGCAGCCGAGGATTCGGGGGGTCCTACGAGCAGTACTTC	CASSRGFGGSYEQYF
TRBJ2-1	.	TRBV5-1	TRBD2	TGCGCCAGCAGATTCCTAGCGGGAGATTCGAATGAGCAGTTCTTC	CASRFLAGDSNEQFF
TRBJ2-6	few	TRBV9	TRBD1	TGTGCCAGCAGCCCAAATCCCGGGACAGGCATACGTTCTGGGGCCAACGTCCTGACTTTC	CASSPNPGTGIRSGANVLTF
TRBJ2-7	.	TRBV29-1	TRBD2	TGCAGCGTTGGAGCGGGGAGCTCCTACGAGCAGTACTTC	CSVGAGSSYEQYF
TRBJ2-5	.	TRBV6-5	TRBD1	TGTGCCAGCGGTCTCTCGGCAGGGGGCCAAGAGACCCAGTACTTC	CASGLSAGGQETQYF